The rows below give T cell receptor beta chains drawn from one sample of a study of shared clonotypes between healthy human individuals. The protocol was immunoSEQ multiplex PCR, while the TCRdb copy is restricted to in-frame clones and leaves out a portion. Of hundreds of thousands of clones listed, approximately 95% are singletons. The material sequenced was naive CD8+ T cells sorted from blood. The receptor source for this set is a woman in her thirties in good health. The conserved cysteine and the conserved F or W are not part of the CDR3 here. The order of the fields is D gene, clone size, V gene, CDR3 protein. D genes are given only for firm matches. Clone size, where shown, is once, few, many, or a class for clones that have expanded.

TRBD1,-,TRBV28,ASSLRQGADEQY
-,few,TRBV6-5,ASSYQDGYEQY
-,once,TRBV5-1,ASSLASSRALYNEQF
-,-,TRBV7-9,ASSLVHSGANVLT
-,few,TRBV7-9,ASRREDQPQH
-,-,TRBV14,ASSQEFQGLPYGANVLT
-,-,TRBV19,ATSRTAFSGANVLT
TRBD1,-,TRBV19,ASSKGAGTEAF
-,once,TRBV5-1,ASSPGGPGQGTGELF
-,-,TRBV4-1,ASSQAHHNEQF
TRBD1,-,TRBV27,ASSLPGGGNEQF
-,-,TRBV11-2,ASSLVAGSQETQY
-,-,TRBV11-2,ASSLDLGQGNEQY
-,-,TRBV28,ASSLYSNQPQH
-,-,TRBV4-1,ASSGSNTEAF
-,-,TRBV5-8,ASSLIIAGMASNQPQH
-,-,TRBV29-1,SVETAGNYGYT
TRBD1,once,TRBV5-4,ASSFDREYEQY
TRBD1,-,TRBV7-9,ASSTRGQGSTEAF
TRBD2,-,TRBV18,ASSPGSGGYEQY
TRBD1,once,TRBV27,ASRYGQGYGYT
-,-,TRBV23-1,ASSRESNTGHTRSGANVLT
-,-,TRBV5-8,ASSLGDTDYEQY
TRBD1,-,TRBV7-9,ASSLGQGVRNEQY
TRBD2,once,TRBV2,ASTGGPGTSGYEQY
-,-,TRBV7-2,ASSFWRGPNNEQF
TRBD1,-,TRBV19,ASKLGTGDDEQY
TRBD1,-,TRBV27,ASSDGQGQFEQY
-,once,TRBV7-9,ASSPPRQYNEQF
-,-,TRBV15,ATSTSAHREQY
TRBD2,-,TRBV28,ASSPNSGRAHYEQY
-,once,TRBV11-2,ASSLDRDYYEQY